This T cell receptor beta chain was recovered during a study of cytomegalovirus exposure and HLA in healthy donors. J lost 10 bases, V lost 4 bases, and 12 bases had no gene match. The germline V gene encodes CDR1 SGHRS and CDR2 YFSETQ. CDR3 length: 14 residues. PCR was performed using 60 Vbeta and 13 Jbeta primers. TCRdb's copy holds only in-frame clones and misses some; the assay was immunoSEQ multiplex PCR. The repertoire holds roughly 110,000 clones, with approximately 80% as singletons. The gene calls are TRBV5-1 and TRBJ2-3; 7 bases align to TRBD1. Sequencing was carried out using PBMCs. This receptor was identified in a young woman in good health and CMV-seronegative. The CDR3 sequence: CASSLRQGENPQYF. For the CDR3, the DNA is TGCGCCAGCAGCCTTAGACAGGGAGAGAATCCGCAGTATTTT.